This entry lists 3 T cell receptor beta chains sequenced from one sample in a study of T cell responses to AZD1222 COVID-19 vaccine (dated by TCRdb to the early 2020s). The protocol used for the library was the immunoSEQ multiplex PCR assay. TCRdb limited this immuneACCESS table to in-frame rearrangements with V and J called. A share of clones is missing; checked studies link under half to unresolved V genes, and the rest is unexplained. For this sample the table gives about 180,000 clones, of which approximately 90% were detected only once. The biggest ten clones account for roughly 4% of the sample. The intended sense of this specimen's time point label: about 28 days (+/-7) after the second vaccine dose. The treatment or condition label on this specimen signifies: meningococcal conjugate vaccine given as trial control. Sequences were derived from peripheral blood, sampled 28 days after the second dose of the MenACWY control vaccine. These receptors came from an adult who received the MenACWY meningococcal vaccine as a control.

This clone has only one observation. Different DNA sequences within this sample yield the same CDR3. The chain carries TRBV5-1 and TRBJ1-3; D is unresolved. Germline assignment: CDR1 SGHRS and CDR2 YFSETQ. There are 16 residues in the CDR3. V was shortened by 0 bases and J by 0 bases, with 10 bases between the two germline ends. The CDR3 sequence: CASSLEGLSSGNTIYF. CDR3 DNA sequence: TGCGCCAGCAGCTTGGAAGGCTTATCCTCTGGAAACACCATATATTTT.

A few counts support this clone. The chain joins TRBV6-5 to TRBJ1-5; unclear D gene. Trimming left V 4 bases short and J 7 bases short, with 8 bases between. The CDR3 runs to 12 residues. The V gene's germline CDR1 is MNHEY and CDR2 SVGAGI. In DNA form, the CDR3 reads TGTGCCAGCAGTTCCTTAGGGCAGCCCCAGCATTTT. It encodes CASSSLGQPQHF.

The chain uses TRBV3-1 (or the pseudogene TRBV3-2) and TRBJ2-2; D gene uncertain. V was clipped by 6 bases and J by 2 bases, with 10 bases between them. Germline lookup yields CDR1 LGHDT and CDR2 YNNKEL (reference sequence). The CDR3 extends over 14 amino acids. CDR3 residues: CASSRGVNTGELFF. DNA for the CDR3: TGTGCCAGCAGTCGAGGAGTTAACACCGGGGAGCTGTTTTTT.